This TCR beta chain is from a study of T cell responses to AZD1222 COVID-19 vaccine. In the study overall: Second-dose intervals of approximately 4 or approximately 12 weeks were pooled. Study-wide results and limits: Only a handful of AZD1222 recipients tested seropositive at baseline. The reported proportion of spike-specific TCRs targeting unmutated variant regions was nearly half. Among the donors, most were white British and more were female, and clonal diversity was possibly underestimated.

This CDR3 is built from 15 residues. Trimming left V 4 bases short and J 2 bases short, with 15 bases between. Germline V CDR1 and CDR2: MDHEN, SYDVKM. Using immunoSEQ multiplex PCR, the repertoire was profiled, and TCRdb retains in-frame clones only, with some absent. Here the sample spans roughly 150,000 clones, 85% to 95% being singletons. This clone was seen a few times. Its antigen is not identified. The V and J genes are TRBV28 and TRBJ2-7; tentatively, D is TRBD1 or TRBD2 (5 bases each). The source material was peripheral blood, sampled on day 0 of AZD1222 vaccination. This receptor was obtained from an adult in good health. The CDR3 sequence: CASSSTGTATYEQYF. The CDR3 DNA reads TGTGCCAGCAGTTCGACCGGGACGGCCACCTACGAGCAGTACTTC.